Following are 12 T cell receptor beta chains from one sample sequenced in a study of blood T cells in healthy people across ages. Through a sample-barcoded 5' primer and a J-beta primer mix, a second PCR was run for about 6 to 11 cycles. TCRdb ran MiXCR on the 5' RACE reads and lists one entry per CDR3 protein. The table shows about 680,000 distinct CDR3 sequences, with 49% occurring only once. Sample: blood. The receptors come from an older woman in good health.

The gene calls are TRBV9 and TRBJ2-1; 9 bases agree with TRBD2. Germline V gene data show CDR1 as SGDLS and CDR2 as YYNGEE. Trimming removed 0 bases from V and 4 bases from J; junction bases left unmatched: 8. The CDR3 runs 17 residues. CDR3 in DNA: TGTGCCAGCAGCGTAGCTGGACCTAGCGGGGCATACAATGAGCAGTTCTTC. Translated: CASSVAGPSGAYNEQFF. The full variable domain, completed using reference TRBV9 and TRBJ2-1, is DSGVTQTPKHLITATGQRVTLRCSPRSGDLSVYWYQQSLDQGLQFLIQYYNGEERAKGNILERFSAQQFPDLHSELNLSSLELGDSALYFCASSVAGPSGAYNEQFFGPGTRLTVL.

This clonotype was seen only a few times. The CDR3 here is CASSGRDRKNYGYTF. In nucleotides, the CDR3 is TGTGCCAGCAGCGGCCGGGACAGAAAGAACTATGGCTACACCTTC. The chain is built from TRBV3-1 and TRBJ1-2, with TRBD1 matching 7 bases. J was trimmed by 2 bases and V by 5 bases; bases with no gene match: 8. This CDR3 has 15 residues. Germline-derived CDR1 and CDR2 are LGHDT and YNNKEL (reference sequence). Supplemented by reference TRBV3-1 and TRBJ1-2, the full variable domain reads DTAVSQTPKYLVTQMGNDKSIKCEQNLGHDTMYWYKQDSKKFLKIMFSYNNKELIINETVPNRFSPKSPDKAHLNLHINSLELGDSAVYFCASSGRDRKNYGYTFGSGTRLTVV.

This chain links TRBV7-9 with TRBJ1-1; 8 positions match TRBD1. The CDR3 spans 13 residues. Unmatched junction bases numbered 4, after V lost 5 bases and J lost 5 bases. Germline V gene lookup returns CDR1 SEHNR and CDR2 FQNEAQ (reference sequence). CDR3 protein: CASSKDRETEAFF. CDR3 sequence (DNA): TGTGCCAGCAGCAAGGACAGGGAGACTGAAGCTTTCTTT. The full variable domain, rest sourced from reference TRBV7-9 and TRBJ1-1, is DTGVSQNPRHKITKRGQNVTFRCDPISEHNRLYWYRQTLGQGPEFLTYFQNEAQLEKSRLLSDRFSAERPKGSFSTLEIQRTEQGDSAMYLCASSKDRETEAFFGQGTRLTVV.

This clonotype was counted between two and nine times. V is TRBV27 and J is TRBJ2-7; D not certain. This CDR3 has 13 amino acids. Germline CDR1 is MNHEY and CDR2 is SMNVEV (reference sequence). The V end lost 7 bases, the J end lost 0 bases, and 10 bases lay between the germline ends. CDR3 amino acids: CASTGGDSYEQYF. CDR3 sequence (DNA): TGTGCCAGCACTGGCGGAGACTCCTACGAGCAGTACTTC.

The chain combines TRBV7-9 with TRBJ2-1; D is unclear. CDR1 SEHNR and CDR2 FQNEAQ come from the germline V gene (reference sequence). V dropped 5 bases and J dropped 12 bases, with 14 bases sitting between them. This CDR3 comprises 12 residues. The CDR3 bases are TGTGCCAGCAGCCCTCGACCCTCTAGGCAGTTCTTC. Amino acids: CASSPRPSRQFF.

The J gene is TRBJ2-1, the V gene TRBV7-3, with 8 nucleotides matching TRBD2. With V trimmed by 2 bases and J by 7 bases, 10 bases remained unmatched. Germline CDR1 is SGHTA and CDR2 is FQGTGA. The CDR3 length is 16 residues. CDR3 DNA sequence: TGTGCCAGCAGCTTATTGTCGGGAGGGCGGGAAAATGAGCAGTTCTTC. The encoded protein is CASSLLSGGRENEQFF.

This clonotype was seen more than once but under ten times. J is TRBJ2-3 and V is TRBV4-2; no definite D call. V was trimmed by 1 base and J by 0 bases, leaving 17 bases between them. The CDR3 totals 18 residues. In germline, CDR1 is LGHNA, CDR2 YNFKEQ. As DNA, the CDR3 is TGTGCCAGCAGCCAAGCCCTTTCGACGGCCGCGAGCACAGATACGCAGTATTTT. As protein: CASSQALSTAASTDTQYF.

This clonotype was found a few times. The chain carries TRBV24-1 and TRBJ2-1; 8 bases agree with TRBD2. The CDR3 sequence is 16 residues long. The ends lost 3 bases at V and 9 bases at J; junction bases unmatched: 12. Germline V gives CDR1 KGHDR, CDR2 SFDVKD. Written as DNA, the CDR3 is TGTGCCACCAGTGATGCCGGGACTAGAGGTGGCACTGAGCAGTTCTTC. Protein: CATSDAGTRGGTEQFF.

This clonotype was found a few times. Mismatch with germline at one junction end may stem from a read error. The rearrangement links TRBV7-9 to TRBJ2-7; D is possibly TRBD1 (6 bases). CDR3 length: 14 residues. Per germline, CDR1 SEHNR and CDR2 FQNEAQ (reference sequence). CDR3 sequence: CASSIAGTPYEQYF. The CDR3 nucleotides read TGTGCCAGCAGCATTGCCGGGACACCCTATGAGCAGTACTTC.

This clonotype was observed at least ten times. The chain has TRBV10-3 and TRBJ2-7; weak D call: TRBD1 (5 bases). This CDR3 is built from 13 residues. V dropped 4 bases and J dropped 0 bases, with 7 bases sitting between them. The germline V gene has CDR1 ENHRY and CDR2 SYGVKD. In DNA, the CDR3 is TGTGCCATCAGTGTGGGGCACTCCTACGAGCAGTACTTC. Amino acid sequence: CAISVGHSYEQYF.

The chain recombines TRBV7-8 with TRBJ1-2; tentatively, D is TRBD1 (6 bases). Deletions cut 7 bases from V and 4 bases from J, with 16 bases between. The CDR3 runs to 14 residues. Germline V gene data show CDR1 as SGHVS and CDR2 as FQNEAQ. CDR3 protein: CASTPQGTIYGYTF. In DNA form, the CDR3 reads TGTGCCAGCACACCCCAGGGGACGATCTATGGCTACACCTTC.

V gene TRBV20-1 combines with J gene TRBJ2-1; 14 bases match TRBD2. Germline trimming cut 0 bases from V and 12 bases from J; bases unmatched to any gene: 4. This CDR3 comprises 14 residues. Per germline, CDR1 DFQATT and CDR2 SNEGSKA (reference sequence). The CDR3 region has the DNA TGCAGTGCTAGAGATCGACTAGCGGGAGGGCGGCAGTTCTTC. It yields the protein CSARDRLAGGRQFF.